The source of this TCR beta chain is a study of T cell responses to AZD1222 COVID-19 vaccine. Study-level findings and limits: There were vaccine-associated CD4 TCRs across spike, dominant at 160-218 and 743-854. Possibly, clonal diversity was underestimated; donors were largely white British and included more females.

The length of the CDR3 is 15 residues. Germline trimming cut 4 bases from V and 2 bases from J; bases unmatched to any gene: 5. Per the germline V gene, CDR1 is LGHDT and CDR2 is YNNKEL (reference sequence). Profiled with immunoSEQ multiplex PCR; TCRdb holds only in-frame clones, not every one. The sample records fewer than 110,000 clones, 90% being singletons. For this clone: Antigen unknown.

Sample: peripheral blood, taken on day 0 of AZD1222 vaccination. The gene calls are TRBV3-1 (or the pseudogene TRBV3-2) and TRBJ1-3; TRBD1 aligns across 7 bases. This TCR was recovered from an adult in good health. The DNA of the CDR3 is TGTGCCAGCAGCCCACGGACAGGTCCTGGAAACACCATATATTTT. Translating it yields CASSPRTGPGNTIYF.